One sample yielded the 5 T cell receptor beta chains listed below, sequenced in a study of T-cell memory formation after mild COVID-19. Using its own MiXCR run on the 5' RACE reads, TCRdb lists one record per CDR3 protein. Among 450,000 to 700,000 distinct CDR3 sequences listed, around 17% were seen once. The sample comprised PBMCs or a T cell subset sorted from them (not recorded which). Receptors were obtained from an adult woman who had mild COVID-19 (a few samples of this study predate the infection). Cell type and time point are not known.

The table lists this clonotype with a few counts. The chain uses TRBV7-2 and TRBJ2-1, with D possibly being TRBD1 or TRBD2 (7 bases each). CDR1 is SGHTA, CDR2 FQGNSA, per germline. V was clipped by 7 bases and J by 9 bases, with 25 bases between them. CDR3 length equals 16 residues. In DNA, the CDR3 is TGTGCCAGCATCCGGGTGGGAGGGACAGTTGCTAGTGAGCAGTTCTTC. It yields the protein CASIRVGGTVASEQFF.

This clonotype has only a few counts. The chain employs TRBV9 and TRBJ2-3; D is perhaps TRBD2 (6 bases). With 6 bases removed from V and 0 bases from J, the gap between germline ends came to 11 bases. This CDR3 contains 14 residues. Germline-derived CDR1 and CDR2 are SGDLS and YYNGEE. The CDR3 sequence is CASTTSQSTDTQYF. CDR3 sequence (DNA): TGTGCCAGCACAACTAGCCAGAGCACAGATACGCAGTATTTT.

CDR3: CSARPPSGTYEQYF. The CDR3 DNA sequence: TGCAGTGCTAGACCCCCTAGCGGGACCTACGAGCAGTACTTC. The chain has TRBV20-1 and TRBJ2-7; TRBD2 matches at 9 bases. The CDR3 extends over 14 amino acids. V lost 2 bases and J lost 2; bases outside the gene matches: 4. Germline loops: CDR1 DFQATT, CDR2 SNEGSKA (reference sequence).

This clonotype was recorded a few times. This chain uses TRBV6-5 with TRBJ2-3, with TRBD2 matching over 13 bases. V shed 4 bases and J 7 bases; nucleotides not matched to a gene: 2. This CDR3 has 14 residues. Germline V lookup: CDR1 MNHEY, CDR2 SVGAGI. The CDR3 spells CASSLTSGGYTQYF. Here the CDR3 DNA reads TGTGCCAGCAGTTTGACTAGCGGGGGGTATACGCAGTATTTT.

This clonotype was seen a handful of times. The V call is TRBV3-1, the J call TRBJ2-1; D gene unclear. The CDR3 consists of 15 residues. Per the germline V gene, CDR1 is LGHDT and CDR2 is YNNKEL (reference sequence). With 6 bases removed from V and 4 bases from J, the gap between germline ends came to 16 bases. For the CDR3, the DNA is TGTGCCAGCAGTCCCGCCCCGGGTGGGTACAATGAGCAGTTCTTC. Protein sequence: CASSPAPGGYNEQFF.